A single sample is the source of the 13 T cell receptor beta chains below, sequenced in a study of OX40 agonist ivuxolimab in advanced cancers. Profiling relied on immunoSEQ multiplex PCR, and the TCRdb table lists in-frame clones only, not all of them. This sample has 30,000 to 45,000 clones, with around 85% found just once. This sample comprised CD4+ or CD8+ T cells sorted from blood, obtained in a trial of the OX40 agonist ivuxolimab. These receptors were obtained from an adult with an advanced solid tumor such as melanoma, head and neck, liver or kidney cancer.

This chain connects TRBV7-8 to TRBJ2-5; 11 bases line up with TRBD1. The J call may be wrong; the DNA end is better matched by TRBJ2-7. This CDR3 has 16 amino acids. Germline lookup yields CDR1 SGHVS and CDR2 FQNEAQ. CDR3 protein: CASSEGQGVASYEQYF. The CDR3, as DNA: TGTGCCAGCAGCGAGGGACAGGGGGTGGCTTCCTACGAGCAGTACTTC.

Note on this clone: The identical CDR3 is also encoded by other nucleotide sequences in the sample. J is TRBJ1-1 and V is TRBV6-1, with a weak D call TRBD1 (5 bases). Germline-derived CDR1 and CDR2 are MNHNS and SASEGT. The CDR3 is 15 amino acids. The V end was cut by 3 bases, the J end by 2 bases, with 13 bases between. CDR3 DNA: TGTGCCAGCAGTGAGGGACGGTCCCTTAACACTGAAGCTTTCTTT. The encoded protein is CASSEGRSLNTEAFF.

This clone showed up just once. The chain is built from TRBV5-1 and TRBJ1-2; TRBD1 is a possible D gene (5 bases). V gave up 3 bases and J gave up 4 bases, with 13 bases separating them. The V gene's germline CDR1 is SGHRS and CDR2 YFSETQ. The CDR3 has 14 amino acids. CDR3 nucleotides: TGCGCCAGCAGCTCGATGGGGGACTTCTATGGCTACACCTTC. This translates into CASSSMGDFYGYTF.

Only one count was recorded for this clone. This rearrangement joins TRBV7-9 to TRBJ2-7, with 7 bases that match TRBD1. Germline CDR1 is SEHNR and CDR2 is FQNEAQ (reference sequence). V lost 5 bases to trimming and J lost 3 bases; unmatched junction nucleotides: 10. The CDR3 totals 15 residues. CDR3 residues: CASSRGGQEVYEQYF. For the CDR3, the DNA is TGTGCCAGCAGCAGAGGAGGACAGGAGGTCTACGAGCAGTACTTC.

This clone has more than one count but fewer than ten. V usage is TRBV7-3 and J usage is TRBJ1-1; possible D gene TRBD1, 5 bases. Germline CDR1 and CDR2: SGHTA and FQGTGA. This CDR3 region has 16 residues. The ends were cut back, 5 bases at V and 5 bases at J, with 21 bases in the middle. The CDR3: CASSVGTTSSDTEAFF. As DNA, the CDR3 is TGTGCCAGCAGCGTCGGGACGACGTCTTCGGATACTGAAGCTTTCTTT.

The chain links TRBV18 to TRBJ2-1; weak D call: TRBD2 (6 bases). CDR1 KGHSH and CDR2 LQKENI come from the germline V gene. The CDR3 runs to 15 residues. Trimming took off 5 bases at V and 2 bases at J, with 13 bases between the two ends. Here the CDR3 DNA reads TGTGCCAGCTCAGCGGGACCGCAAACCTACAATGAGCAGTTCTTC. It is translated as CASSAGPQTYNEQFF.

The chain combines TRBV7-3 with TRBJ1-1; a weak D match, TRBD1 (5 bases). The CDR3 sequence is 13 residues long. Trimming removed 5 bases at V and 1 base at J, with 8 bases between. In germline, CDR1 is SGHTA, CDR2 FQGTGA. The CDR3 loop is CASSPTGNTEAFF. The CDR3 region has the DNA TGTGCCAGCAGCCCAACAGGGAACACTGAAGCTTTCTTT. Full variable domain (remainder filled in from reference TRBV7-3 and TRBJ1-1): GAGVSQTPSNKVTEKGKYVELRCDPISGHTALYWYRQSLGQGPEFLIYFQGTGAADDSGLPNDRFFAVRPEGSVSTLKIQRTERGDSAVYLCASSPTGNTEAFFGQGTRLTVV.

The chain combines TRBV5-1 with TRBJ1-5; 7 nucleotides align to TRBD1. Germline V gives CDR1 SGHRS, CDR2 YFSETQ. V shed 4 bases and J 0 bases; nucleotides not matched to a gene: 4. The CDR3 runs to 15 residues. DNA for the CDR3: TGCGCCAGCAGCCCAGGACAGGTTAGCAATCAGCCCCAGCATTTT. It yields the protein CASSPGQVSNQPQHF.

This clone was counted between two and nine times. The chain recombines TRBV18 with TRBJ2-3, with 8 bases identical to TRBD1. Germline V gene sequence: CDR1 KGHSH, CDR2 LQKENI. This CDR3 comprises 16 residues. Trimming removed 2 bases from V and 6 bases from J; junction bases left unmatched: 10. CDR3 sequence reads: CASSPYRTGPTDTQYF. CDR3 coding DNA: TGTGCCAGCTCACCATACAGGACAGGGCCAACGGATACGCAGTATTTT.

The CDR3 region has the DNA TGTGCCACCAGCAAAGTAACCTCCGGGACCCCGAAAAGGGGAACCTATAATTCACCCCTCCACTTT. Amino acid sequence: CATSKVTSGTPKRGTYNSPLHF. The chain links TRBV15 to TRBJ1-6; D possibly corresponds to TRBD1 (5 bases). CDR1 is LNHNV, CDR2 YYDKDF, per germline (reference sequence). The CDR3 length is 22 residues. The V end lost 4 bases, the J end lost 2 bases, and 30 bases lay between the germline ends.

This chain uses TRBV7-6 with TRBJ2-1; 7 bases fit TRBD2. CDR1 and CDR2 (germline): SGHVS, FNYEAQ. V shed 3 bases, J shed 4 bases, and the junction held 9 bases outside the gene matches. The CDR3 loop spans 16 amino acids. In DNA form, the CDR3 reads TGTGCCAGCAGCTTTGGTGGCGGGGGTGCATACAATGAGCAGTTCTTC. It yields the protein CASSFGGGGAYNEQFF.

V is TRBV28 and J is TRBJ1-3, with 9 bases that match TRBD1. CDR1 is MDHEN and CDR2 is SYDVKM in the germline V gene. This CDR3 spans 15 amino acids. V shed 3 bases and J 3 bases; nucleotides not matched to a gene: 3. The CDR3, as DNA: TGTGCCAGCAGTTTTTCGGACAGGGGTGGAAACACCATATATTTT. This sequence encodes CASSFSDRGGNTIYF.

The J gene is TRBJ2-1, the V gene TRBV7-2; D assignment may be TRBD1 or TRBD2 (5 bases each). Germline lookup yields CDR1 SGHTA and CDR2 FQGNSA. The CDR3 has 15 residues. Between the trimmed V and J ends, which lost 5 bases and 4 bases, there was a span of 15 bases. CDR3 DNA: TGTGCCAGCAGCGTGATGGGACGGGGTTACAATGAGCAGTTCTTC. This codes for CASSVMGRGYNEQFF.